This TCR beta chain was observed in a study of chemoradiotherapy in HPV16-positive cancers. Background on the study: Candidate HPV-specific clones and shared TCR motifs came from a couple of HPV16-positive patients.

The CDR3 sequence is 16 residues long. Samples were taken several times over chemoradiotherapy. General study findings and limits: In HPV16-positive patients, HPV-responsive T-cell expansion tracked better recurrence-free survival.

On this clone itself: As yet, its antigen is unknown.

Data came from immunoSEQ multiplex PCR; TCRdb stores just in-frame clones and leaves some out. The sample lists approximately 12,000 clones; more than 75% were seen once. The genes are TRBV21-1 and TRBJ1-2. TRBV21-1 is annotated as a pseudogene. This sequence was found in a human donor with HPV-associated anogenital cancer. The sample was taken from a patient who underwent chemoradiotherapy. The CDR3 region has the DNA TGTGCCAGCAGCCCCCGAGGGGATGACTCTCCGGATGGCTACACCTTC. This gives the protein CASSPRGDDSPDGYTF.